The 5 T cell receptor beta chains presented below share a single source sample, sequenced in a study of shared clonotypes between healthy human individuals. TCRdb's table, derived via immunoSEQ multiplex PCR, lists solely in-frame clones and lacks some. The top ten clones hold around 0.4% of a sample with 2,500,000 or so clones, around 93% of them seen once. Sequencing used naive CD4+ T cells from PBMCs. Subset denoted: CD45RA+ positively selected. Receptors were obtained from a man aged 18 to 30 in good health. Some clones in this sample may be carry-over from other donors' samples.

This clone has just one count. The chain is built from TRBV27 and TRBJ2-7; 7 nucleotides match TRBD2. V lost 5 bases to trimming and J lost 2 bases; unmatched junction nucleotides: 6. Germline lookup yields CDR1 MNHEY and CDR2 SMNVEV (reference sequence). This CDR3 spans 14 amino acids. CDR3 sequence (DNA): TGTGCCAGCAGTCCCGGGACTACCGCCTACGAGCAGTACTTC. Its protein is CASSPGTTAYEQYF.

The rearrangement uses TRBV10-3 and TRBJ1-1, with TRBD1 identical over 10 bases. The CDR3 consists of 16 residues. Germline V CDR1 and CDR2: ENHRY, SYGVKD. The ends lost 0 bases at V and 3 bases at J; junction bases unmatched: 4. The CDR3 loop is CAISESTGGADTEAFF. For the CDR3, the DNA is TGTGCCATCAGTGAGTCGACAGGGGGCGCGGACACTGAAGCTTTCTTT.

This rearrangement joins TRBV7-3 to TRBJ2-2; 7 nucleotides match TRBD1. This CDR3 comprises 17 residues. In germline, CDR1 is SGHTA, CDR2 FQGTGA. J gave up 0 bases and V 0 bases, and 4 bases lay outside the gene matches. The CDR3 region has the DNA TGTGCCAGCAGCTTAACGCGAGACAGGGCGAACACCGGGGAGCTGTTTTTT. Protein product: CASSLTRDRANTGELFF.

As regards this clone: Within the sample, other DNA sequences also encode this same CDR3. This sequence joins TRBV20-1 and TRBJ1-2, with no clear D. CDR3 length: 11 residues. CDR1 DFQATT and CDR2 SNEGSKA come from the germline V gene (reference sequence). The V gene lost 6 bases and the J gene lost 4 bases, with 9 bases spanning the gap. The CDR3 coding sequence is TGCAGTGCCGACCCCGGCTATGGCTACACCTTC. Protein product: CSADPGYGYTF.

The chain recombines TRBV27 with TRBJ2-7; TRBD2 agrees at 7 bases. The CDR3 has 15 amino acids. Germline V gene data show CDR1 as MNHEY and CDR2 as SMNVEV (reference sequence). Trimming cost V 5 bases and J 2 bases; bases outside gene matches: 9. This chain's CDR3 is CASSPLGEGTYEQYF. DNA for the CDR3: TGTGCCAGCAGTCCCTTGGGGGAGGGAACCTACGAGCAGTACTTC.